These T cell receptor beta chains were read from a single sample in a study of shared clonotypes between healthy human individuals. The table came from immunoSEQ multiplex PCR; TCRdb's copy has only in-frame clones and leaves some out. This sample has more than 550,000 clones, with roughly nine tenths found just once. Sequenced: naive CD8+ T cells sorted from blood. The source is a man between 25 and 39 years old in good health. Each CDR3 is given with its conserved first and last residue. D genes are given only for firm matches. Clone size is given for some rows only: seen once, a few or many times, or a class if the clone is expanded.

D	size	V	J	CDR3	DNA
.	.	TRBV4-1	TRBJ2-1	CASSQEGLVGEQFF	TGCGCCAGCAGCCAAGAAGGGCTAGTAGGTGAGCAGTTCTTC
TRBD1	.	TRBV28	TRBJ1-2	CASSLRTGVGYTF	TGTGCCAGCAGTCTCCGGACAGGGGTCGGCTACACCTTC
.	.	TRBV13	TRBJ1-2	CASSHYRAEGYTF	TGTGCCAGCAGCCACTACAGAGCGGAGGGCTACACCTTC
.	.	TRBV7-9	TRBJ2-5	CASSEDSRQETQYF	TGTGCCAGCAGCGAGGACAGCCGGCAAGAGACCCAGTACTTC
TRBD2	.	TRBV7-9	TRBJ2-1	CASSLPGLGNNEQFF	TGTGCCAGCAGCTTGCCGGGACTAGGAAACAATGAGCAGTTCTTC
.	.	TRBV28	TRBJ2-1	CASSLPRGDEQFF	TGTGCCAGCAGTTTACCTCGGGGTGATGAGCAGTTCTTC
.	.	TRBV6-1	TRBJ1-5	CASSEDTLRAPINQPQHF	TGTGCCAGCAGTGAAGACACACTTCGAGCCCCTATCAATCAGCCCCAGCATTTT
.	.	TRBV4-3	TRBJ2-5	CASSQGTGPVETQYF	TGCGCCAGCAGCCAAGGTACGGGGCCGGTAGAGACCCAGTACTTC
TRBD1	.	TRBV2	TRBJ2-1	CASSEPTGANNEQFF	TGTGCCAGCAGTGAACCGACAGGGGCGAACAATGAGCAGTTCTTC
TRBD2	once	TRBV6-5	TRBJ2-1	CASSYGTSGYNEQFF	TGTGCCAGCAGTTACGGGACTAGCGGCTACAATGAGCAGTTCTTC
.	.	TRBV11-2	TRBJ2-7	CASSLRLIYEQYF	TGTGCCAGCAGCTTAAGGCTCATATACGAGCAGTACTTC
.	.	TRBV6-1	TRBJ2-7	CASSDRAYEQYF	TGTGCCAGCAGTGACAGAGCCTACGAGCAGTACTTC
.	.	TRBV7-9	TRBJ2-1	CASSLSLVQFF	TGTGCCAGCAGCTTAAGTCTGGTGCAGTTCTTC
.	.	TRBV29-1	TRBJ2-7	CSVGPGTYEQYF	TGCAGCGTTGGTCCAGGGACCTACGAGCAGTACTTC
TRBD1	.	TRBV25-1	TRBJ1-1	CASSEYRSRGLGTEAFF	TGTGCCAGCAGTGAATATCGGAGCAGGGGGCTAGGCACTGAAGCTTTCTTT
.	.	TRBV19	TRBJ2-3	CASSIDPVGGSTDTQYF	TGTGCCAGTAGTATAGATCCAGTCGGCGGGAGCACAGATACGCAGTATTTT
.	.	TRBV9	TRBJ1-2	CASSVGGYGYTF	TGTGCCAGCAGCGTAGGCGGTTATGGCTACACCTTC
TRBD2	once	TRBV9	TRBJ2-7	CASSAGLAGEQYF	TGTGCCAGCAGCGCGGGACTAGCGGGCGAGCAGTACTTC
TRBD2	.	TRBV11-2	TRBJ2-1	CASSETSGRGNEQFF	TGTGCCAGCAGCGAAACTAGCGGGAGGGGCAATGAGCAGTTCTTC
TRBD1	.	TRBV11-1	TRBJ2-7	CASSHSRDRGHYEQYF	TGTGCCAGCAGCCACAGCCGGGACAGGGGGCACTACGAGCAGTACTTC
TRBD1	.	TRBV2	TRBJ1-4	CASSEEGAENEKLFF	TGTGCCAGCAGTGAAGAGGGGGCTGAGAATGAAAAACTGTTTTTT
.	.	TRBV5-6	TRBJ2-3	CASSGEDSRTDTQYF	TGTGCCAGCAGCGGCGAAGACAGCCGCACAGATACGCAGTATTTT
.	.	TRBV5-6	TRBJ2-2	CASSLGGPDTPTGELFF	TGTGCCAGCAGCTTGGGGGGGCCAGATACCCCCACCGGGGAGCTGTTTTTT
TRBD1	.	TRBV7-9	TRBJ1-4	CASSDREKATNEKLFF	TGTGCCAGCAGCGACAGGGAGAAAGCAACTAATGAAAAACTGTTTTTT
TRBD1	.	TRBV16	TRBJ1-5	CASSLGSGGLPQPQHF	TGTGCCAGCAGCCTAGGGTCAGGGGGCCTCCCTCAGCCCCAGCATTTT
TRBD1	.	TRBV25-1	TRBJ2-3	CASSEPTTGGDTDTQYF	TGTGCCAGCAGTGAGCCCACGACAGGGGGAGACACAGATACGCAGTATTTT
.	.	TRBV5-8	TRBJ2-1	CASSLKRVRFF	TGTGCCAGCAGCTTGAAGAGGGTGCGGTTCTTC
.	.	TRBV5-6	TRBJ2-4	CASSLELGQGKAKNIQYF	TGTGCCAGCAGCTTGGAGTTAGGGCAGGGGAAAGCCAAAAACATTCAGTACTTC
TRBD1	.	TRBV6-5	TRBJ1-1	CASSYMTGWDTEAFF	TGTGCCAGCAGTTACATGACAGGGTGGGACACTGAAGCTTTCTTT
TRBD1	.	TRBV25-1	TRBJ1-4	CATHSDRVNEKLFF	TGTGCCACCCACTCAGACAGGGTTAACGAAAAACTGTTTTTT
.	.	TRBV30	TRBJ2-7	CAWTPGTSEQYF	TGTGCCTGGACCCCCGGGACGAGCGAGCAGTACTTC
.	.	TRBV5-1	TRBJ2-7	CASSLAGESHEQYF	TGCGCCAGCAGCTTGGCGGGAGAATCCCACGAGCAGTACTTC
.	.	TRBV30	TRBJ1-1	CAWSVWGGGTEAFF	TGTGCCTGGAGTGTATGGGGCGGGGGCACTGAAGCTTTCTTT
.	.	TRBV5-4	TRBJ2-7	CASSQSLGDEQYF	TGTGCCAGCAGCCAGAGCCTTGGGGACGAGCAGTACTTC
TRBD1	.	TRBV11-3	TRBJ2-1	CASSPGPSTGFYEQFF	TGTGCCAGCAGCCCGGGACCTTCGACAGGGTTTTATGAGCAGTTCTTC
.	.	TRBV28	TRBJ1-1	CASSPLARNTEAFF	TGTGCCAGCAGTCCCCTTGCCAGAAACACTGAAGCTTTCTTT
.	.	TRBV11-1	TRBJ2-7	CASSPHTGSYEQYF	TGTGCCAGCAGCCCTCACACGGGTTCCTACGAGCAGTACTTC
.	.	TRBV7-8	TRBJ2-7	CASSLTGVLIREQYF	TGTGCCAGCAGCTTAACGGGGGTGTTAATACGCGAGCAGTACTTC
.	.	TRBV5-1	TRBJ2-7	CASSLVPGTYEQYF	TGCGCCAGCAGCTTGGTACCGGGAACGTACGAGCAGTACTTC
.	.	TRBV7-9	TRBJ1-1	CASSPDHTEAFF	TGTGCCAGCAGCCCAGACCACACTGAAGCTTTCTTT
.	.	TRBV28	TRBJ2-1	CASSLWGESYNEQFF	TGTGCCAGCAGTTTATGGGGGGAGTCTTACAATGAGCAGTTCTTC
TRBD1	.	TRBV29-1	TRBJ1-1	CSASVPGQGKNTEAFF	TGCAGCGCCTCGGTCCCGGGACAGGGAAAGAACACTGAAGCTTTCTTT
.	.	TRBV4-3	TRBJ2-7	CASSQGRGAAYEQYF	TGCGCCAGCAGCCAAGGACGCGGGGCCGCCTACGAGCAGTACTTC
.	.	TRBV11-2	TRBJ2-7	CASSLRADGLYEQYF	TGTGCCAGCAGCTTAAGGGCTGATGGATTATACGAGCAGTACTTC
.	.	TRBV5-4	TRBJ2-7	CASSPRGGEQYF	TGTGCCAGCAGCCCCAGGGGGGGCGAGCAGTACTTC
.	once	TRBV10-3	TRBJ2-1	CAISDPGLYNEQFF	TGTGCCATCAGTGACCCGGGGTTATACAATGAGCAGTTCTTC
.	.	TRBV15	TRBJ2-7	CATRLQGDYEQYF	TGTGCCACTCGGTTGCAAGGGGACTACGAGCAGTACTTC
TRBD2	.	TRBV14	TRBJ2-3	CASSLLAGLNTDTQYF	TGTGCCAGCAGCCTCCTAGCGGGACTTAACACAGATACGCAGTATTTT
.	.	TRBV29-1	TRBJ2-7	CSVRDGTNEQYF	TGCAGCGTTAGGGACGGTACAAACGAGCAGTACTTC
.	.	TRBV19	TRBJ1-1	CASSRSMNTEAFF	TGTGCCAGTAGCCGGAGCATGAACACTGAAGCTTTCTTT
TRBD2	.	TRBV7-9	TRBJ2-5	CASSLPLRLAGEETQYF	TGTGCCAGCAGCTTGCCCCTGAGACTAGCGGGAGAGGAGACCCAGTACTTC
.	.	TRBV7-8	TRBJ1-5	CASSPVPHQPQHF	TGTGCCAGCAGCCCCGTCCCTCATCAGCCCCAGCATTTT
.	.	TRBV7-9	TRBJ1-2	CASSGRAGIGGYTF	TGTGCCAGCAGCGGACGAGCCGGGATAGGTGGCTACACCTTC
TRBD1	.	TRBV28	TRBJ2-3	CASRTGILDTQYF	TGTGCCAGCAGGACAGGGATTTTAGATACGCAGTATTTT